The clone carrying this T cell receptor (beta chain) was recorded at least ten times. Antigen unknown. The use of a sample-barcoded 5' primer and a J-beta primer mix characterized a second PCR of roughly 6 to 11 cycles. Each CDR3 protein gets one entry after TCRdb re-called the 5' RACE reads with MiXCR. The table lists around 900,000 distinct CDR3 sequences, 29% of them singletons. Germline CDR1 reads SGHRS; CDR2 reads YFSETQ. The CDR3 has 16 residues. V was shortened by 3 bases and J by 2 bases, with 12 bases between the two germline ends. The data are from a study of blood T cells in healthy people across ages. Study results and caveats: Diversity figures based on one million T cells were deemed too low. There was a strong correlation between TCR beta diversity and naive T cell percentage. Leaving the PBMCs unsorted stopped any conclusive comparison of naive versus antigen-experienced cells.

Extraction of total RNA produced a minimum of 5.5 micrograms from each sample. This clonotype originated in an elderly woman in good health. This chain uses TRBV5-1 with TRBJ2-6; D is ambiguous. Sample: blood. Written as DNA, the CDR3 is TGCGCCAGCAGCTCCACCCTGGTAGCTGGGGCCAACGTCCTGACTTTC. Residues: CASSSTLVAGANVLTF. Using reference TRBV5-1 and TRBJ2-6 for the parts outside the CDR3, the full variable domain is KAGVTQTPRYLIKTRGQQVTLSCSPISGHRSVSWYQQTPGQGLQFLFEYFSETQRNKGNFPGRFSGRQFSNSRSEMNVSTLELGDSALYLCASSSTLVAGANVLTFGAGSRLTVL.